This is a list of T cell receptor beta chains from one sample in a study. TCRdb used MiXCR to reprocess the 5' RACE reads, holding one entry per CDR3 protein. Among some 44,000 distinct CDR3 sequences listed, about 32% were seen once. The sample consisted of tumor-infiltrating memory CD4+ T cells sorted from the breast tumor. The receptors were sampled from a female donor with breast cancer. Both conserved end residues are part of each CDR3. The order of the fields is V gene, D gene, J gene, clone size, CDR3 protein, CDR3 DNA. D genes are given only for firm matches. Clone size is given for some rows only: seen once, a few or many times, or a class if the clone is expanded.

V: TRBV24-1; D: .; J: TRBJ2-5; size: few; CDR3: CATSDLGPNQETQYF; DNA: TGTGCCACCAGTGATTTAGGACCAAACCAAGAGACCCAGTACTTC
V: TRBV20-1; D: .; J: TRBJ1-5; size: .; CDR3: CSARDMRSPQHF; DNA: TGCAGTGCTAGAGATATGCGGAGTCCCCAGCATTTT
V: TRBV7-9; D: .; J: TRBJ2-5; size: few; CDR3: CASYSGREAPDF; DNA: TGTGCCAGCTACTCGGGCAGAGAGGCGCCAGACTTC
V: TRBV3-1; D: .; J: TRBJ2-1; size: .; CDR3: CASSQDGRGGDEQFF; DNA: TGTGCCAGCAGCCAAGATGGAAGGGGGGGCGATGAGCAGTTCTTC
V: TRBV5-1; D: .; J: TRBJ1-6; size: many; CDR3: CASSLGAAGSNSPLHF; DNA: TGCGCCAGCAGCTTGGGCGCGGCAGGGTCGAATTCACCCCTCCACTTT
V: TRBV7-6; D: .; J: TRBJ2-3; size: .; CDR3: CASSQWGDTDTQYF; DNA: TGTGCCAGCAGCCAGTGGGGGGACACAGATACGCAGTATTTT
V: TRBV29-1; D: TRBD1; J: TRBJ2-7; size: few; CDR3: CSARQGAGYEQYF; DNA: TGCAGCGCCCGACAGGGGGCAGGGTACGAGCAGTACTTC
V: TRBV9; D: TRBD1; J: TRBJ2-4; size: .; CDR3: CASSGRDRGAKNIQYF; DNA: TGTGCCAGCAGCGGCCGGGACAGGGGAGCCAAAAACATTCAGTACTTC
V: TRBV7-2; D: TRBD2; J: TRBJ2-5; size: .; CDR3: CASSFRHDGLAGELETQYF; DNA: TGTGCCAGCAGCTTCCGACACGACGGACTAGCGGGAGAGTTGGAGACCCAGTACTTC
V: TRBV24-1; D: TRBD2; J: TRBJ2-1; size: few; CDR3: CATSGTSSDEQFF; DNA: TGTGCCACCAGCGGGACTAGTAGCGATGAGCAGTTCTTC
V: TRBV7-9; D: TRBD1; J: TRBJ2-7; size: .; CDR3: CASSRGQGHYEQYF; DNA: TGTGCCAGCAGCAGGGGACAGGGACACTACGAGCAGTACTTC
V: TRBV9; D: .; J: TRBJ2-2; size: .; CDR3: CASSAVGWGNTGELFF; DNA: TGTGCCAGCAGCGCCGTCGGCTGGGGTAACACCGGGGAGCTGTTTTTT
V: TRBV4-2; D: .; J: TRBJ2-1; size: .; CDR3: CASSPLEGSGEQFF; DNA: TGTGCCAGCAGCCCCCTCGAGGGGTCGGGTGAGCAGTTCTTC
V: TRBV7-9; D: TRBD1; J: TRBJ2-7; size: few; CDR3: CASSGTGDEQYF; DNA: TGTGCCAGCAGCGGGACAGGGGACGAGCAGTACTTC
V: TRBV27; D: TRBD2; J: TRBJ2-7; size: .; CDR3: CASSLLAGGDEQYF; DNA: TGTGCCAGCAGTTTATTAGCGGGAGGGGACGAGCAGTACTTC
V: TRBV18; D: .; J: TRBJ1-2; size: few; CDR3: CASSPNSLNVYGYTF; DNA: TGTGCCAGCTCACCCAACTCACTCAACGTCTATGGCTACACCTTC
V: TRBV12-3/TRBV12-4; D: .; J: TRBJ2-3; size: many; CDR3: CASSLFEGPDTQYF; DNA: TGTGCCAGCAGTCTCTTCGAGGGCCCAGATACGCAGTATTTT
V: TRBV7-9; D: .; J: TRBJ2-2; size: few; CDR3: CASSRDQNTGELFF; DNA: TGTGCCAGCAGTCGGGACCAAAACACCGGGGAGCTGTTTTTT
V: TRBV7-9; D: .; J: TRBJ1-1; size: many; CDR3: CASSFSVLNTEAFF; DNA: TGTGCCAGCAGCTTTTCCGTCCTGAACACTGAAGCTTTCTTT
V: TRBV7-6; D: TRBD1; J: TRBJ1-3; size: .; CDR3: CASSPDRAGNTIYF; DNA: TGTGCCAGCAGCCCGGACAGGGCCGGAAACACCATATATTTT
V: TRBV7-7; D: TRBD2; J: TRBJ2-2; size: few; CDR3: CASSITSGGEGELFF; DNA: TGTGCTAGCAGCATTACTAGCGGGGGTGAAGGGGAGCTGTTTTTT
V: TRBV7-2; D: TRBD2; J: TRBJ2-7; size: many; CDR3: CASSFRTSSYEQYF; DNA: TGTGCCAGCAGCTTTCGGACTAGCTCCTACGAGCAGTACTTC
V: TRBV4-3; D: .; J: TRBJ2-3; size: .; CDR3: CASSQLNSATDTQYF; DNA: TGCGCCAGCAGCCAGCTCAACTCAGCCACAGATACGCAGTATTTT
V: TRBV20-1; D: TRBD1; J: TRBJ1-5; size: medium-sized; CDR3: CSAPPGTGGHQPQHF; DNA: TGCAGTGCCCCACCCGGGACAGGGGGACATCAGCCCCAGCATTTT
V: TRBV5-6; D: TRBD2; J: TRBJ2-7; size: .; CDR3: CASSLGLEPYEQYF; DNA: TGTGCCAGCAGTTTAGGACTAGAGCCCTACGAGCAGTACTTC
V: TRBV3-1; D: .; J: TRBJ2-5; size: few; CDR3: CASSRPLETQYF; DNA: TGTGCCAGCAGCCGACCCTTGGAGACCCAGTACTTC
V: TRBV9; D: .; J: TRBJ2-5; size: few; CDR3: CASSVGLTIQETQYF; DNA: TGTGCCAGCAGCGTAGGGTTGACTATACAAGAGACCCAGTACTTC
V: TRBV6-5; D: .; J: TRBJ1-1; size: medium-sized; CDR3: CASLGGREAFF; DNA: TGTGCCAGCCTAGGGGGGAGAGAAGCTTTCTTT
V: TRBV25-1; D: TRBD1; J: TRBJ2-1; size: .; CDR3: CASSDFGQGAYSEQFF; DNA: TGTGCCAGCAGTGATTTCGGACAGGGTGCCTACAGTGAGCAGTTCTTC
V: TRBV4-1; D: TRBD1; J: TRBJ2-3; size: medium-sized; CDR3: CASSQGAGQGADTQYF; DNA: TGCGCCAGCAGCCAAGGTGCGGGACAGGGGGCAGATACGCAGTATTTT
V: TRBV7-6; D: .; J: TRBJ1-5; size: .; CDR3: CASSFDRDSNQPQHF; DNA: TGTGCCAGCAGCTTCGACCGGGACAGCAATCAGCCCCAGCATTTT
V: TRBV5-1; D: .; J: TRBJ2-3; size: .; CDR3: CASSPGAADTQYF; DNA: TGCGCCAGCAGTCCAGGGGCGGCAGATACGCAGTATTTT
V: TRBV5-1; D: .; J: TRBJ1-1; size: few; CDR3: CASSLDTGKDTEAFF; DNA: TGCGCCAGCAGCTTGGACACAGGGAAGGACACTGAAGCTTTCTTT
V: TRBV4-1; D: .; J: TRBJ1-2; size: .; CDR3: CASSRAAQGRYGYTF; DNA: TGCGCCAGCAGCCGAGCCGCACAGGGCCGCTATGGCTACACCTTC
V: TRBV24-1; D: .; J: TRBJ1-5; size: .; CDR3: CATSDFPQPQHF; DNA: TGTGCCACCAGTGATTTCCCTCAGCCCCAGCATTTT
V: TRBV10-2; D: TRBD2; J: TRBJ2-1; size: .; CDR3: CASCPSGSLYNEQFF; DNA: TGCGCCAGCTGCCCTAGCGGGAGTCTCTACAATGAGCAGTTCTTC
V: TRBV12-3/TRBV12-4; D: .; J: TRBJ2-1; size: many; CDR3: CASSTNPRANEQFF; DNA: TGTGCCAGCAGCACCAATCCAAGGGCCAATGAGCAGTTCTTC
V: TRBV5-1; D: TRBD2; J: TRBJ2-7; size: many; CDR3: CASSLTGTSSEQYF; DNA: TGCGCCAGCAGCCTAACCGGGACTAGCAGCGAGCAGTACTTC
V: TRBV27; D: .; J: TRBJ2-7; size: .; CDR3: CASSSSGAYEQYF; DNA: TGTGCCAGCAGTTCCAGCGGAGCCTACGAGCAGTACTTC
V: TRBV7-2; D: .; J: TRBJ2-2; size: .; CDR3: CASSRRTVTGELFF; DNA: TGTGCCAGCAGCCGCCGGACGGTGACCGGGGAGCTGTTTTTT
V: TRBV12-3/TRBV12-4; D: TRBD2; J: TRBJ2-7; size: many; CDR3: CASSLSPFPRLAPYEQYF; DNA: TGTGCCAGCAGTTTATCACCCTTTCCCAGACTAGCCCCCTACGAGCAGTACTTC
V: TRBV29-1; D: .; J: TRBJ1-1; size: .; CDR3: CSVDWGGPWTEAFF; DNA: TGCAGCGTTGATTGGGGGGGTCCGTGGACTGAAGCTTTCTTT
V: TRBV6-2/TRBV6-3; D: TRBD1; J: TRBJ2-6; size: .; CDR3: CASKPGTGRRLSGANVLTF; DNA: TGTGCCAGCAAACCGGGGACAGGGAGAAGACTCTCTGGGGCCAACGTCCTGACTTTC